This T cell receptor (beta chain) was documented in a study of cytomegalovirus exposure and HLA in healthy donors. The study's findings and limits: Under in vitro conditions, a few CMV-associated chains were confirmed as specific for CMV antigens. The authors enumerated 180 or so TCR beta chains as linked to cytomegalovirus.

Per the germline V gene, CDR1 is SGDLS and CDR2 is YYNGEE. This CDR3 has 14 amino acids. V was trimmed by 7 bases and J by 7 bases, leaving 20 bases between them. Generated by immunoSEQ multiplex PCR, the TCRdb table keeps only in-frame clones and is missing some. The table lists under 150,000 clones, 70% to 90% of them singletons. This clone was found once. What it binds is unknown. This clonotype originated in a woman between 18 and 29 years old in good health and CMV-seropositive. Sequenced sample: PBMCs. This chain links TRBV9 with TRBJ1-2; D perhaps matches TRBD1 (5 bases). Written as DNA, the CDR3 is TGTGCCAGCTCAGATTTAGGGGTACTCGGTGGCTACACCTTC. It encodes CASSDLGVLGGYTF.